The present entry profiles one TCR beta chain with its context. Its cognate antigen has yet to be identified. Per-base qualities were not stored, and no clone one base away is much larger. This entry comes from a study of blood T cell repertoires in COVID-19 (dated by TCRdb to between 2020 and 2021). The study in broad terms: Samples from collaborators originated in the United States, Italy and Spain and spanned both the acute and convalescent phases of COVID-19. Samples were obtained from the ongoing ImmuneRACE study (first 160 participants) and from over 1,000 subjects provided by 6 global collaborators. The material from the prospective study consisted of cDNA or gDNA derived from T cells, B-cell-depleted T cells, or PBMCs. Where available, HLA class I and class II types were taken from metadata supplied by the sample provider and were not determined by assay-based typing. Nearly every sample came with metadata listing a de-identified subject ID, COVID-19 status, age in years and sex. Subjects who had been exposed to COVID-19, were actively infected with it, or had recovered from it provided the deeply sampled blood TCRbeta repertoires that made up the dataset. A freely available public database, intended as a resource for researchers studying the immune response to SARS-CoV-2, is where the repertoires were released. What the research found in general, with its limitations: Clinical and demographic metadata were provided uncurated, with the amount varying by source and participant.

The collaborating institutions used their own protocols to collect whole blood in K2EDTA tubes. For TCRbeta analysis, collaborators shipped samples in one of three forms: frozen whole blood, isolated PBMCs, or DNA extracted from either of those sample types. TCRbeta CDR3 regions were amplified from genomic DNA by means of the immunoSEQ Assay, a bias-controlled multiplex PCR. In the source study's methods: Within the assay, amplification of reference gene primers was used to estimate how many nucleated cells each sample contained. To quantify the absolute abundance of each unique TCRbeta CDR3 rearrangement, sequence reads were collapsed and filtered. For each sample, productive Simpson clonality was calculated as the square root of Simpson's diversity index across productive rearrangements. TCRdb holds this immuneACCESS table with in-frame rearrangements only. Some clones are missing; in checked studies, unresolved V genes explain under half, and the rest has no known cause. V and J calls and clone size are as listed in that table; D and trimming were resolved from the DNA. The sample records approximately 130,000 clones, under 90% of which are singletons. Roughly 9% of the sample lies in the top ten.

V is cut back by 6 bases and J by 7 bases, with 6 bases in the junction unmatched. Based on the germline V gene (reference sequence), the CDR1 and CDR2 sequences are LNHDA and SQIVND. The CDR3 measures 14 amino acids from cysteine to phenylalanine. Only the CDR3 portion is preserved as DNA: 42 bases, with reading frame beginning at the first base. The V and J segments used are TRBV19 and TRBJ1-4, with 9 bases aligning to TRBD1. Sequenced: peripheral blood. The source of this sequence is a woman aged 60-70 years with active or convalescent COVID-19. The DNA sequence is TGTGCCAGTAGCTGGACAGGGGTCGGTGAAAAACTGTTTTTT. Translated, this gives CASSWTGVGEKLFF.